The 22 T cell receptor beta chains presented below share a single source sample, sequenced in a study of vaccination effects on CD4 cells after COVID-19. Method: immunoSEQ multiplex PCR; TCRdb's copy keeps in-frame clones and lacks some. The sample records about 46,000 clones, over 60% being singletons. No antigen has been identified for these receptors. Viral peptide pool expansion of antigen-specific CD4+ T cells preceded sequencing in the ViraFEST assay. After roughly 9 days in culture, the CD4+ T cells were isolated. The cohort was immunized with two doses of either the BNT162b2 or mRNA-1273 vaccine. The source material was CD4+ T cells from PBMCs cultured with HCoV-OC43 spike peptides, sampled after COVID-19 vaccination. Subset reported: HCoV-OC43 spike overlapping peptide pool stimulation. Receptor source: a human donor who received a COVID-19 vaccine.

The chain uses TRBV7-2 and TRBJ2-1; TRBD2 matches 9 bases. Germline V gene lookup returns CDR1 SGHTA and CDR2 FQGNSA. The ends lost 8 bases at V and 4 bases at J; junction bases unmatched: 6. This CDR3 comprises 14 residues. As DNA, the CDR3 is TGTGCCAGCGGGCGGGAGGGCGGGTACAATGAGCAGTTCTTC. This sequence encodes CASGREGGYNEQFF.

The chain carries TRBV5-4 and TRBJ2-7; 9 nucleotides line up with TRBD1. The CDR3 runs 16 residues. Germline V CDR1 and CDR2: SGHNT, YYREEE (reference sequence). With V trimmed by 0 bases and J by 4 bases, 8 bases remained unmatched. The CDR3 is CASSLGSGTGPYEQYF. CDR3 sequence (DNA): TGTGCCAGCAGCTTGGGTTCCGGGACAGGGCCGTACGAGCAGTACTTC.

This chain joins TRBV5-6 and TRBJ2-3; the D gene is possibly TRBD2 (5 bases). The germline gives CDR1 SGHDT, CDR2 YYEEEE. This CDR3 has 15 residues. Trimming cost V 2 bases and J 5 bases, with 15 bases left between them. Here the CDR3 DNA reads TGTGCCAGCAGCTTAAAGCGGTCGCGTGAAGATACGCAGTATTTT. Protein: CASSLKRSREDTQYF.

The CDR3 DNA follows: TGTGCCAGTAGTTGGGACAGATTGACAGACGGCTACACCTTC. It is translated as CASSWDRLTDGYTF. The chain joins TRBV19 to TRBJ1-2; 7 bases fit TRBD1. V was clipped by 5 bases and J by 8 bases; unmatched bases: 11. CDR3 size: 14 residues. The germline gives CDR1 LNHDA, CDR2 SQIVND (reference sequence).

The CDR3 coding sequence is TGTGCCAGCAGCAACGGACAGTGCCGTTTTTTT. Its translation: CASSNGQCRFF. The chain uses TRBV21-1 and TRBJ1-4; no DNA check was done on the table's D call, TRBD1. TRBV21-1 is termed a pseudogene. The CDR3 consists of 11 residues.

This clone was found once. The chain links TRBV19 to TRBJ2-2; 7 bases line up with TRBD1. The length of the CDR3 is 16 residues. The V segment lost 5 bases and the J segment 3 bases; nucleotides outside the gene matches: 9. Per the germline V gene, CDR1 is LNHDA and CDR2 is SQIVND (reference sequence). The CDR3 spells CASSRTGEGYTGELFF. DNA of the CDR3: TGTGCCAGTAGTCGAACAGGGGAAGGGTACACCGGGGAGCTGTTTTTT.

This clone was observed a handful of times. The genes are TRBV7-9 and TRBJ2-7, with D uncertain. This CDR3 has 15 residues. Trimming stripped 1 base from V and 4 bases from J, with 14 bases between. Germline CDR1 reads SEHNR; CDR2 reads FQNEAQ (reference sequence). This CDR3 reads CASSLVLSAGYEQYF. Written as DNA, the CDR3 is TGTGCCAGCAGCTTAGTGTTATCCGCCGGTTACGAGCAGTACTTC.

The chain recombines TRBV30 with TRBJ1-5; D perhaps matches TRBD1 (5 bases). Trimming stripped 0 bases from V and 0 bases from J, with 12 bases between. Germline CDR1 reads GTSNPN; CDR2 reads SVGIG (reference sequence). This CDR3 is built from 16 residues. DNA of the CDR3: TGTGCCTGGAGTGTACGGGCGGGGGATAGCAATCAGCCCCAGCATTTT. This gives the protein CAWSVRAGDSNQPQHF.

V and J are TRBV7-2 and TRBJ1-2; 10 positions agree with TRBD1. Per the germline V gene, CDR1 is SGHTA and CDR2 is FQGNSA. This CDR3 is built from 13 residues. J lost 9 bases, V lost 5 bases, and 6 bases had no gene match. CDR3 nucleotide sequence: TGTGCCAGCAGCCCAGGGACAGGGGACCGCTACACCTTC. The encoded protein is CASSPGTGDRYTF.

Here the CDR3 reads CASSELGSRGTEAFF. The DNA of the CDR3 is TGTGCCAGCAGTGAATTAGGCAGTAGGGGTACTGAAGCTTTCTTT. The J gene is TRBJ1-1, the V gene TRBV25-1, with D tentatively TRBD1 (5 bases). Trimming removed 1 base at V and 5 bases at J, with 14 bases between. Germline CDR1 is MGHDK and CDR2 is SYGVNS. CDR3 size: 15 residues.

V usage is TRBV10-2 and J usage is TRBJ1-1, with D possibly being TRBD1 (6 bases). Between the trimmed V and J ends, which lost 0 bases and 0 bases, there was a span of 14 bases. In germline, CDR1 is WSHSY, CDR2 SAAADI. There are 17 residues in the CDR3. CDR3 residues: CASSESGGGVMNTEAFF. The CDR3 DNA sequence: TGCGCCAGCAGTGAGTCAGGTGGGGGCGTTATGAACACTGAAGCTTTCTTT.

The chain has TRBV24-1 and TRBJ1-2; D perhaps matches TRBD1 (5 bases). Germline loops: CDR1 KGHDR, CDR2 SFDVKD. The V end was cut by 1 base, the J end by 3 bases, with 11 bases between. The CDR3 has 15 amino acids. The DNA for the CDR3 is TGTGCCACCAGTGATTTTTCGGGGGGGGACTATGGCTACACCTTC. This sequence encodes CATSDFSGGDYGYTF.

The rearrangement joins TRBV10-1 to TRBJ2-2; perhaps TRBD2 as D (5 bases). Germline CDR1 is WNHNN and CDR2 is SYGVQD (reference sequence). The CDR3 totals 17 residues. Trimming removed 9 bases at V and 4 bases at J, with 24 bases between. The CDR3 region has the DNA TGCGCCAGTGGGCCCGAAACGGGGTCCACGAGCACCGGGGAGCTGTTTTTT. This encodes CASGPETGSTSTGELFF.

This rearrangement joins TRBV3-1 (or the pseudogene TRBV3-2) to TRBJ2-1; D remains unclear. The ends were cut back, 3 bases at V and 4 bases at J, with 10 bases in the middle. The CDR3 totals 14 residues. Looked up from germline, CDR1 is LGHDT and CDR2 is YNNKEL (reference sequence). In DNA form, the CDR3 reads TGTGCCAGCAGCCAGGAGTGGTCGTACAATGAGCAGTTCTTC. It is translated as CASSQEWSYNEQFF.

A single count supports this clone. J is TRBJ1-6 and V is TRBV12-5; D is ambiguous. V was cut by 5 bases and J by 9 bases, with 8 bases left in between. From germline, CDR1 is LGHNT and CDR2 FRNRAP. This CDR3 comprises 12 residues. The CDR3 loop reads CASGLGSSPLHF. The DNA for the CDR3 is TGTGCTAGTGGTCTCGGTTCTTCACCCCTCCACTTT.

The chain joins TRBV13 to TRBJ2-7; D call uncertain. Germline V gene lookup returns CDR1 PRHDT and CDR2 FYEKMQ (reference sequence). The CDR3 has 12 residues. With 5 bases removed from V and 7 bases from J, the gap between germline ends came to 12 bases. The CDR3 protein is CASSRWFDEQYF. The CDR3 nucleotides read TGTGCCAGCAGCCGGTGGTTTGATGAGCAGTACTTC.

A single count supports this clone. The chain couples TRBV12-3 or TRBV12-4 to TRBJ1-2; D ambiguous. The CDR3 is made up of 12 amino acids. The germline V and J ends were trimmed by 5 bases and 4 bases, with 8 bases remaining between them. DNA for the CDR3: TGTGCCAGCAGTGCAGAGGGCTATGGCTACACCTTC. Translating gives CASSAEGYGYTF.

V gene TRBV13 combines with J gene TRBJ1-1; 10 positions match TRBD1. The CDR3 covers 16 residues. With V trimmed by 4 bases and J by 3 bases, 8 bases remained unmatched. The germline V gene encodes CDR1 PRHDT and CDR2 FYEKMQ (reference sequence). The CDR3 sequence is CASSSRQGARDTEAFF. The CDR3 bases are TGTGCCAGCAGCTCCAGACAGGGGGCCCGGGACACTGAAGCTTTCTTT.

The V call is TRBV4-1, the J call TRBJ2-5; no clear D. The germline V gene encodes CDR1 MGHRA and CDR2 YSYEKL. The CDR3 spans 14 residues. V lost 1 base and J 3 bases, leaving 9 bases between the germline ends. The CDR3 loop reads CASSQVASEETQYF. Written as DNA, the CDR3 is TGCGCCAGCAGCCAAGTGGCCTCCGAAGAGACCCAGTACTTC.

This clone was picked up a small number of times. This chain links TRBV19 with TRBJ2-7, with D perhaps matching TRBD1 or TRBD2 (5 bases each). The CDR3 totals 16 residues. With 5 bases removed from V and 3 bases from J, the gap between germline ends came to 20 bases. Germline values: CDR1 LNHDA, CDR2 SQIVND (reference sequence). In nucleotides, the CDR3 is TGTGCCAGTAGTCCAAACGGCCGGGACGGGTTCTACGAGCAGTACTTC. Its protein is CASSPNGRDGFYEQYF.

The V and J genes are TRBV25-1 and TRBJ2-5; D perhaps matches TRBD1 (5 bases). The V end was cut by 3 bases, the J end by 2 bases, with 13 bases between. Per the germline V gene, CDR1 is MGHDK and CDR2 is SYGVNS. CDR3 size: 15 residues. This chain's CDR3 is CASSDPGQLQETQYF. DNA for the CDR3: TGTGCCAGCAGTGACCCCGGACAATTACAAGAGACCCAGTACTTC.

V usage is TRBV5-4 and J usage is TRBJ1-2; D gene unclear. The V end was cut by 0 bases, the J end by 2 bases, with 5 bases between. The CDR3 spans 13 residues. The germline CDR1 and CDR2 sequences are SGHNT and YYREEE (reference sequence). The CDR3 DNA reads as TGTGCCAGCAGCTTGGCTGGGAACTATGGCTACACCTTC. Protein: CASSLAGNYGYTF.